This T cell receptor beta chain was captured in a study of chronic HIV infection and antiretroviral therapy. TCRdb re-analysed the 5' RACE reads in MiXCR, keeping a single row per CDR3 protein. The table lists 40,000 to 50,000 distinct CDR3 sequences, 19% of them singletons. This clonotype came up many times. With 4 bases removed from V and 5 bases from J, the gap between germline ends came to 15 bases. Germline loops: CDR1 MGHRA, CDR2 YSYEKL. The CDR3 is made up of 15 amino acids. The chain carries TRBV4-1 and TRBJ1-5; D perhaps matches TRBD1 (5 bases). Sequenced sample: peripheral blood. The receptor's source is an adult who had HIV and had not received antiretroviral therapy, or was an uninfected healthy control (not recorded which). DNA of the CDR3: TGCGCCAGCAGCCTTACGGGCTTCAGGGATCAGCCCCAGCATTTT. As protein: CASSLTGFRDQPQHF.